The table lists the clone carrying this T cell receptor (beta chain) with a count of one. The time point: late sampling 161 to 241 days after vaccination in a few convalescent patients. Germline lookup yields CDR1 MNHNS and CDR2 SASEGT. Trimming removed 5 bases at V and 6 bases at J, with 17 bases between. CDR3 length equals 14 residues. The data derive from a study of vaccination and CD4 T cells after COVID-19. Looking at the study overall: Participants received two doses of either BNT162b2 or mRNA-1273 vaccine. Median draw time for post-COVID samples was 90 to 130 days post-diagnosis (range 35 to 161).

TCRdb reanalysed the PCR reads using MiXCR and keeps one entry per CDR3 protein. The repertoire has about 36,000 distinct CDR3 sequences, around 39% of them found once; the top ten carry 5% to 6.5%. This clonotype was obtained from a human donor who had recovered from COVID-19. V is TRBV6-1 and J is TRBJ2-7; D is possibly TRBD1 or TRBD2 (5 bases each). Sequences were derived from CD4+ T cells from blood, sampled about 7 months after SARS-CoV-2 vaccination. For the CDR3, the DNA is TGTGCCAGCAGTCAGGGACGGACCCGTCTCGAGCAGTACTTC. This translates into CASSQGRTRLEQYF.